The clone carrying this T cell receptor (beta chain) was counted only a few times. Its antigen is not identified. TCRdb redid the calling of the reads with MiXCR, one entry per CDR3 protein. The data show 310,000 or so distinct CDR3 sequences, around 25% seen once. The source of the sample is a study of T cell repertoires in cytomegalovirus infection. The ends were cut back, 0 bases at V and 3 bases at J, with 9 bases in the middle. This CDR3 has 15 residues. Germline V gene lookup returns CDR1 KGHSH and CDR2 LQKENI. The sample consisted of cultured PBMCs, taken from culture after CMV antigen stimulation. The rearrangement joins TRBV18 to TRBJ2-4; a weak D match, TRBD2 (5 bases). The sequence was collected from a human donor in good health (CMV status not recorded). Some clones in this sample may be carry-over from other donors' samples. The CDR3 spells CASSPPSGVKNIQYF. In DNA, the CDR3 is TGTGCCAGCTCACCACCGTCCGGGGTCAAAAACATTCAGTACTTC.